These 30 T cell receptor beta chains were sequenced from one sample in a study of blood T cell repertoires in COVID-19. Generated by immunoSEQ multiplex PCR, the TCRdb table keeps only in-frame clones and is missing some. The repertoire consists of 150,000 to 200,000 clones, with approximately 82% occurring once and the leading ten covering around a sixth. Sequencing was done on a sample of PBMCs or T cells enriched from blood (not recorded which). The receptors here all came from a woman aged 50 to 60 who had recovered from COVID-19.

J is TRBJ2-3 and V is TRBV28, with 8 bases fitting TRBD2. Looked up from germline, CDR1 is MDHEN and CDR2 is SYDVKM. V lost 6 bases, J lost 5 bases, and 16 bases stayed unmatched. The CDR3 is 17 amino acids. The CDR3 is CASRALPLSSGRDTQYF. The CDR3 coding sequence is TGTGCCAGCAGAGCACTGCCTCTTTCCAGCGGGAGAGATACGCAGTATTTT.

The chain joins TRBV6-5 to TRBJ1-6, with TRBD1 identical over 8 bases. This CDR3 comprises 15 residues. Germline trimming cut 8 bases from V and 10 bases from J; bases unmatched to any gene: 13. The V gene's germline CDR1 is MNHEY and CDR2 SVGAGI. This CDR3 reads CASGSTGAWGSPLHF. Here the CDR3 DNA reads TGTGCCAGCGGGTCGACAGGGGCCTGGGGCTCACCCCTCCACTTT.

This chain connects TRBV10-3 to TRBJ2-3, with 9 bases matching TRBD1. The CDR3 has 14 residues. Trimming took 4 bases from V and 6 from J; bases not matched to a gene: 5. Germline V gene sequence: CDR1 ENHRY, CDR2 SYGVKD. The CDR3 sequence is CAISVDRGKDTQYF. CDR3 coding DNA: TGTGCCATCAGTGTCGACAGGGGGAAGGATACGCAGTATTTT.

The chain recombines TRBV20-1 with TRBJ1-2; 9 nucleotides align to TRBD1. The CDR3 spans 14 residues. V shed 3 bases and J 8 bases; nucleotides not matched to a gene: 10. Germline V gives CDR1 DFQATT, CDR2 SNEGSKA (reference sequence). The CDR3 protein is CSASSPWTGEGYTF. The CDR3 region has the DNA TGCAGTGCTAGTAGCCCCTGGACAGGGGAAGGCTACACCTTC.

The chain combines TRBV12-1 with TRBJ2-1; no check of the table's D call, TRBD2, against the DNA was made. TRBV12-1 is a known pseudogene. The CDR3 loop spans 13 amino acids. In DNA, the CDR3 is TGTGCCAGCAGCTTGCCGCGGGAGACTCGGCAGTTCTTC. Protein: CASSLPRETRQFF.

The V and J genes are TRBV2 and TRBJ2-7; 7 bases align to TRBD2. CDR1 and CDR2 from the germline V gene are SNHLY and FYNNEI. V was clipped by 3 bases and J by 5 bases; unmatched bases: 4. The CDR3 has 13 residues. The CDR3, as DNA: TGTGCCAGCAGTGACTGGGGAGGGAACGAGCAGTACTTC. Encoded protein: CASSDWGGNEQYF.

The genes are TRBV11-1 and TRBJ2-7; 9 nucleotides match TRBD2. Germline V CDR1 and CDR2: SGHAT, FQDESV (reference sequence). V trimming: 5 bases; J trimming: 7 bases; junction bases outside the gene matches: 12. This CDR3 has 15 amino acids. This chain's CDR3 is CASSTLRAGGREQYF. The DNA of the CDR3 is TGTGCCAGCAGCACCCTGAGGGCGGGAGGGCGTGAGCAGTACTTC.

The CDR3, as DNA: TGTGCCAGCAGTCTTAGCGGGCGGAGCTCCTACGAGCAGTACTTC. Translating gives CASSLSGRSSYEQYF. The chain combines TRBV6-2 or TRBV6-3 with TRBJ2-7; the match to TRBD2 covers 7 bases. The CDR3 extends over 15 amino acids. After removal of 5 bases from V and 0 bases from J, the junction contained 7 bases not matched to a gene. Per germline, CDR1 MNHEY and CDR2 SVGEGT.

V is TRBV28 and J is TRBJ2-5; no clear D gene. The CDR3 is 13 residues long. The germline V gene has CDR1 MDHEN and CDR2 SYDVKM. V was pared by 7 bases and J by 2 bases, with 11 bases between. The CDR3 nucleotides are TGTGCCAGCAACGGGTGGATTCAAGAGACCCAGTACTTC. This encodes CASNGWIQETQYF.

The chain recombines TRBV5-3 with TRBJ2-1, with 12 bases fitting TRBD2. TRBV5-3 is identified as an open reading frame with a role that is uncertain. The CDR3 consists of 18 residues. Trimming took 2 bases from V and 4 from J; bases not matched to a gene: 10. The CDR3 spells CARSFWTSGTRTYNEQFF. In nucleotides, the CDR3 is TGTGCCAGAAGCTTCTGGACTAGCGGGACCAGGACTTACAATGAGCAGTTCTTC.

The chain uses TRBV29-1 and TRBJ1-3, with D possibly matching TRBD1 (5 bases). Looked up from germline, CDR1 is SQVTM and CDR2 is ANQGSEA. CDR3 length: 13 residues. V lost 3 bases, J lost 2 bases, and 8 bases lay in between. The CDR3 DNA reads TGCAGCGTTGAGGAGGGGACTGGAAACACCATATATTTT. Amino acids: CSVEEGTGNTIYF.

The genes are TRBV19 and TRBJ2-7; 7 nucleotides line up with TRBD2. J was trimmed by 2 bases and V by 3 bases; bases with no gene match: 10. The CDR3 covers 16 residues. Looked up from germline, CDR1 is LNHDA and CDR2 is SQIVND (reference sequence). The CDR3 region has the DNA TGTGCCAGTAGTATGGCGACTGGGAGCGGGACCTACGAGCAGTACTTC. This sequence encodes CASSMATGSGTYEQYF.

CDR3 residues: CSIDRVHGYTF. The DNA for the CDR3 is TGCAGCATCGACAGGGTCCATGGCTACACCTTC. The chain couples TRBV20-1 to TRBJ1-2; 7 nucleotides line up with TRBD1. Germline loops: CDR1 DFQATT, CDR2 SNEGSKA (reference sequence). The CDR3 covers 11 residues.

The chain joins TRBV6-6 to TRBJ1-2; possible D gene TRBD1, 5 bases. Trimming shortened V by 4 bases and J by 5 bases, and 17 bases separated the two germline ends. CDR1 MNHNY and CDR2 SVGAGI come from the germline V gene (reference sequence). The CDR3 covers 15 residues. The CDR3 protein is CASSSGAGGWYGYTF. CDR3 sequence (DNA): TGTGCCAGCAGTTCCGGGGCAGGAGGGTGGTATGGCTACACCTTC.

V gene TRBV5-1 combines with J gene TRBJ2-7; 11 nucleotides match TRBD2. V lost 2 bases to trimming and J lost 0 bases; unmatched junction nucleotides: 4. The CDR3 has 16 residues. Germline-derived CDR1 and CDR2 are SGHRS and YFSETQ. CDR3 sequence: CASSLQTSGSSYEQYF. CDR3 sequence (DNA): TGCGCCAGCAGCTTACAAACTAGCGGGAGCTCCTACGAGCAGTACTTC.

The chain couples TRBV5-6 to TRBJ2-2; TRBD2 might be the D (6 bases). The V end lost 4 bases, the J end lost 4 bases, and 14 bases lay between the germline ends. There are 15 residues in the CDR3. CDR1 SGHDT and CDR2 YYEEEE come from the germline V gene. CDR3: CASSPEGLGTGELFF. Written as DNA, the CDR3 is TGTGCCAGCAGCCCGGAGGGGTTAGGCACCGGGGAGCTGTTTTTT. Complete variable domain (other parts from reference TRBV5-6 and TRBJ2-2): DAGVTQSPTHLIKTRGQQVTLRCSPKSGHDTVSWYQQALGQGPQFIFQYYEEEERQRGNFPDRFSGHQFPNYSSELNVNALLLGDSALYLCASSPEGLGTGELFFGEGSRLTVL.

This chain joins TRBV3-1 (or the pseudogene TRBV3-2) and TRBJ2-5; TRBD2 might be the D (6 bases). The length of the CDR3 is 15 residues. The V end was cut by 0 bases, the J end by 2 bases, with 10 bases between. The germline gives CDR1 LGHDT, CDR2 YNNKEL (reference sequence). CDR3 residues: CASSQDPSGQETQYF. The CDR3 DNA follows: TGTGCCAGCAGCCAAGATCCCAGCGGGCAAGAGACCCAGTACTTC.

CDR3 in DNA: TGTGCCAGCAGCCTCACTAGCTCAGGGACCGGGGAGCTGTTTTTT. Protein product: CASSLTSSGTGELFF. The J gene is TRBJ2-2, the V gene TRBV7-3; the D gene is possibly TRBD2 (6 bases). This CDR3 spans 15 amino acids. Looked up from germline, CDR1 is SGHTA and CDR2 is FQGTGA. Trimming cost V 5 bases and J 5 bases, with 15 bases left between them.

This sequence joins TRBV5-6 and TRBJ2-3; 9 bases are shared with TRBD1. CDR1 and CDR2 (germline): SGHDT, YYEEEE. Trimming took 3 bases from V and 6 from J; bases not matched to a gene: 11. The CDR3 is 16 amino acids. In DNA form, the CDR3 reads TGTGCCAGCAGCTCTAGGGGGGACAGGGTACGCGATACGCAGTATTTT. As protein: CASSSRGDRVRDTQYF.

The chain carries TRBV19 and TRBJ2-3; 11 bases are shared with TRBD2. The ends lost 5 bases at V and 1 base at J; junction bases unmatched: 5. This CDR3 region has 16 residues. CDR1 is LNHDA and CDR2 is SQIVND in the germline V gene (reference sequence). The CDR3, as DNA: TGTGCCAGTAGTGGAGGGACTAGCGGTGGCACAGATACGCAGTATTTT. Amino acid sequence: CASSGGTSGGTDTQYF.

The rearrangement links TRBV27 to TRBJ1-6; TRBD1 matches at 8 bases. The trim removed 7 bases at V and 12 bases at J, leaving 11 bases unmatched. The CDR3 is made up of 14 amino acids. Germline V gene data show CDR1 as MNHEY and CDR2 as SMNVEV (reference sequence). CDR3 in amino acids: CASKFQGAHVPLHF. As DNA, the CDR3 is TGTGCCAGCAAATTTCAGGGGGCGCATGTACCCCTCCACTTT.

The chain is built from TRBV29-1 and TRBJ2-3, with 8 bases lining up with TRBD1. The CDR3 is 16 amino acids. The germline CDR1 and CDR2 sequences are SQVTM and ANQGSEA. Unmatched junction bases numbered 6, after V lost 1 base and J lost 0 bases. CDR3 amino acids: CSVEATGARSTDTQYF. The CDR3 coding sequence is TGCAGCGTTGAAGCGACAGGGGCTCGAAGCACAGATACGCAGTATTTT.

The chain joins TRBV5-8 to TRBJ1-3; D unclear. Germline-derived CDR1 and CDR2 are SGHTS and YDEGEE. Trimming took 4 bases from V and 0 from J, leaving 14 bases between them. The CDR3 length is 16 residues. CDR3 bases: TGTGCCAGCAGCCGCTCCCCTGACTTCTCTGGAAACACCATATATTTT. Translated: CASSRSPDFSGNTIYF.

This chain connects TRBV5-4 to TRBJ2-7; TRBD2 aligns across 9 bases. Trimming at V came to 3 bases and at J to 0 bases, leaving 1 base not matched to a gene. The CDR3 contains 14 residues. Germline V gene lookup returns CDR1 SGHNT and CDR2 YYREEE (reference sequence). CDR3 protein: CASSYSGSSYEQYF. As DNA, the CDR3 is TGTGCCAGCAGCTATAGCGGGAGCTCCTACGAGCAGTACTTC.

The V and J genes are TRBV5-1 and TRBJ2-5; 10 bases are shared with TRBD1. V gave up 4 bases and J gave up 0 bases; unmatched junction bases: 9. The V gene's germline CDR1 is SGHRS and CDR2 YFSETQ. CDR3 size: 17 residues. The CDR3 sequence is CASSPGTGASHQETQYF. CDR3 sequence (DNA): TGCGCCAGCAGCCCCGGGACAGGGGCCTCACACCAAGAGACCCAGTACTTC.

This rearrangement joins TRBV18 to TRBJ1-5; 8 nucleotides align to TRBD1. Germline lookup yields CDR1 KGHSH and CDR2 LQKENI. J lost 5 bases, V lost 5 bases, and 5 bases had no gene match. This CDR3 is built from 14 residues. The CDR3 DNA sequence: TGTGCCAGCTCAACCCAGGACAGGGATCAGCCCCAGCATTTT. This gives the protein CASSTQDRDQPQHF.

This clone occurred a few times. V is TRBV28 and J is TRBJ1-2, with 8 bases aligning to TRBD1. CDR1 is MDHEN and CDR2 is SYDVKM in the germline V gene. Germline trimming cut 3 bases from V and 4 bases from J; bases unmatched to any gene: 10. The CDR3 contains 16 residues. The CDR3 reads CASSFTGGGFGYGYTF. DNA of the CDR3: TGTGCCAGCAGTTTTACAGGGGGAGGCTTCGGCTATGGCTACACCTTC.

The chain uses TRBV16 and TRBJ2-3; D possibly corresponds to TRBD2 (6 bases). Germline values: CDR1 KGHSY, CDR2 FQNENV. The CDR3 has 13 residues. V lost 9 bases and J 2 bases, leaving 12 bases between the germline ends. Written as DNA, the CDR3 is TGTGCCAGTGGGGGGACCACCACAGATACGCAGTATTTT. Translating it yields CASGGTTTDTQYF.

This clone showed up just a few times. The V call is TRBV7-2, the J call TRBJ2-7; possibly TRBD2 for D (5 bases). The ends were cut back, 8 bases at V and 4 bases at J, with 12 bases in the middle. This CDR3 region has 12 residues. CDR1 SGHTA and CDR2 FQGNSA come from the germline V gene. The CDR3 DNA follows: TGTGCCAGCGGACTCGGTGCTTACGAGCAGTACTTC. This translates into CASGLGAYEQYF.

Only a few counts were recorded for this clone. V and J are TRBV4-2 and TRBJ2-1, with 10 bases aligning to TRBD2. Germline CDR1 and CDR2: LGHNA and YNFKEQ. V lost 0 bases to trimming and J lost 6 bases; unmatched junction nucleotides: 5. This CDR3 is built from 16 residues. The CDR3 DNA follows: TGTGCCAGCAGCCAAGATTGGCTAGCGGGAGCCAATGAGCAGTTCTTC. It translates to CASSQDWLAGANEQFF.